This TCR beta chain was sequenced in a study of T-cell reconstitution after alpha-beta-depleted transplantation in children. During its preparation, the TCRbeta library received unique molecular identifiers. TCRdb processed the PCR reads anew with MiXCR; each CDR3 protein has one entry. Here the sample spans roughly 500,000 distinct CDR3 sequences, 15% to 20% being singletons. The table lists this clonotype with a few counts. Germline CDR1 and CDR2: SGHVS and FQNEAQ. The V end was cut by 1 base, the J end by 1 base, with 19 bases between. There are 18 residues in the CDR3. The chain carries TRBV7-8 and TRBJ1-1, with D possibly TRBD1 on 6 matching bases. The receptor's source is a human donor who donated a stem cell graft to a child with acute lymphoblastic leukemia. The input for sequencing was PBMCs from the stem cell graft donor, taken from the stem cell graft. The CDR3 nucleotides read TGTGCCAGCAGCTTAGTCTGGCTCGGGGGCGCGGAGAACACTGAAGCTTTCTTT. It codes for CASSLVWLGGAENTEAFF.